Listed here is a single T cell receptor (beta chain). Its antigen is still unknown. The record originates from a study of shared clonotypes between healthy human individuals. Study results and limitations: In general, naive subsets displayed greater estimated richness than memory subsets did.

CDR1 and CDR2 from the germline V gene are MNHEY and SMNVEV (reference sequence). V was clipped by 0 bases and J by 3 bases; unmatched bases: 8. There are 16 residues in the CDR3. Each PCR replicate from the sorted subsets contained around 0.2 ug DNA, which is some 31,000 T cell genomes. Libraries were prepared by immunoSEQ multiplex PCR; TCRdb keeps only in-frame clonotypes and omits some of them. The table has 2,500,000 or so clones, approximately 93% seen once. Material for sequencing was naive CD4+ T cells from PBMCs. Stated subset: CD45RA+ positively selected. This chain joins TRBV27 and TRBJ2-7, with 7 bases identical to TRBD2. The source is a young man in good health. Some clones in this sample may be carry-over from other donors' samples. CDR3 protein: CASSLSRTLADYEQYF. The CDR3 DNA sequence: TGTGCCAGCAGTTTATCGCGAACGCTAGCGGACTACGAGCAGTACTTC.